Listed below are T cell receptor beta chains from one sample, sequenced in a study of cytomegalovirus exposure and HLA in healthy donors. TCRdb's copy holds only in-frame clones and misses some; the assay was immunoSEQ multiplex PCR. The sample holds roughly 300,000 clones, 85% to 90% seen once. The specimen sequenced was PBMCs. The receptor set was obtained from a young woman in good health and CMV-seronegative. The CDR3 runs from the conserved cysteine through the conserved F or W. D genes are given only for firm matches. Some rows mark clone size as missing; the rest say once, few, many or name a class of expanded clone.

len,j_gene,abundance,d_gene,v_gene,CDR3nt,CDR3aa
18,TRBJ2-4,once,-,TRBV7-5,TGTGCCAGAAGCTCGGGACTAGCGGGAGATCTAGCCAAAAACATTCAGTACTTC,CARSSGLAGDLAKNIQYF
15,TRBJ2-7,-,TRBD2,TRBV4-3,TGCGCCAGCAGCCAAGAGGGGGGGGACTCCTACGAGCAGTACTTC,CASSQEGGDSYEQYF
14,TRBJ1-2,-,TRBD1,TRBV4-2,TGTGCCAGCAGCCAAGAGACAGGGGACTATGGCTACACCTTC,CASSQETGDYGYTF
16,TRBJ2-5,-,TRBD2,TRBV4-2,TGTGCCAGCAGCCTCACCTCGACTAGCGGCCAAGAGACCCAGTACTTC,CASSLTSTSGQETQYF
14,TRBJ1-2,-,TRBD1,TRBV18,TGTGCCAGCTCACCAGCGGACAGGGGGCGCGGCTACACCTTC,CASSPADRGRGYTF
15,TRBJ1-5,once,-,TRBV19,TGTGCCAGTAATCCTTACTCTCAAAGGAGCCAGCCCCAGCATTTT,CASNPYSQRSQPQHF
16,TRBJ2-7,-,-,TRBV11-2,TGTGCCAGCAGCCTAGAAGGCACAGTGCTCTCCTACGAGCAGTACTTC,CASSLEGTVLSYEQYF
16,TRBJ2-7,few,-,TRBV21-1,TGTGCCAGCAGCAAAGGCCTCAGGGGCTCCTCCTACGAGCAGTACTTC,CASSKGLRGSSYEQYF
17,TRBJ2-7,-,-,TRBV7-2,TGTGCCAGCAGCTTAGCGTTTAGCGCGGGAAACTCCTACGAGCAGTACTTC,CASSLAFSAGNSYEQYF
14,TRBJ2-5,once,TRBD2,TRBV6-5,TGTGCCAGCAGTCCTCGGGAGGGGGAAGAGACCCAGTACTTC,CASSPREGEETQYF
17,TRBJ2-7,-,TRBD1,TRBV28,TGTGCCAGCAGCGCTCCGTCCGGGACAGGGAGTCTCTACGAGCAGTACTTC,CASSAPSGTGSLYEQYF
14,TRBJ2-1,-,-,TRBV7-3,TGTGCCAGCAGCTCAGCGGGTTCCTACAATGAGCAGTTCTTC,CASSSAGSYNEQFF
14,TRBJ1-2,few,-,TRBV9,TGTGCCAGCAGCGTAGGGGCAGGGTTGTCAGACTACACCTTC,CASSVGAGLSDYTF
16,TRBJ1-1,-,TRBD1,TRBV18,TGTGCCAGCTCATCTCGGGACAGCGGAATGAACACTGAAGCTTTCTTT,CASSSRDSGMNTEAFF
15,TRBJ1-2,-,-,TRBV7-2,TGTGCCAGCAGCTCGGGGGGAGGGAAGATGGTAGGCTACACCTTC,CASSSGGGKMVGYTF
16,TRBJ2-2,-,-,TRBV6-1,TGTGCCAGCAGTGAAGGGCAGGTTATCTCCACCGGGGAGCTGTTTTTT,CASSEGQVISTGELFF
12,TRBJ1-1,few,-,TRBV27,TGTGCCAGCAGTCCGGACAGCACTGAAGCTTTCTTT,CASSPDSTEAFF
19,TRBJ2-7,-,TRBD2,TRBV7-4,TGTGCCAGCAGCGTTGACGGGACTAGCGGGAGAACGGCCCCCTACGAGCAGTACTTC,CASSVDGTSGRTAPYEQYF
13,TRBJ2-7,few,TRBD2,TRBV28,TGTGCCAGCAGGCCGGGAGGGACCTACGAGCAGTACTTC,CASRPGGTYEQYF